The rows below give T cell receptor beta chains drawn from one sample of a study of neurological immune-mediated disorders. In TCRdb, the 5' RACE reads were re-called with MiXCR into one record per CDR3 protein. The sample shows roughly 36,000 distinct CDR3 sequences, around 7.2% of them seen only once. Sequencing was done on a sample of CD4+ T cells from blood. Receptor source: a man between 45 and 60 years old in good health. CDR3s include the opening cysteine and the closing phenylalanine or tryptophan. D genes are given only for firm matches. Not every row has a clone size; where given, it reads once, few, many or a size class.

CDR3: CASSHQGAPYEQYF
DNA: TGTGCCAGCAGCCATCAGGGGGCTCCTTACGAGCAGTACTTC
size: few
length: 14
D: TRBD1
J: TRBJ2-7
V: TRBV7-9

CDR3: CASSLGQGLYNEQFF
DNA: TGTGCCAGCAGCCTGGGACAGGGTTTATACAATGAGCAGTTCTTC
size: many
length: 15
D: TRBD1
J: TRBJ2-1
V: TRBV5-6

CDR3: CSASPGGQYTEAFF
DNA: TGCAGTGCTAGTCCAGGGGGACAGTACACTGAAGCTTTCTTT
size: many
length: 14
D: TRBD1
J: TRBJ1-1
V: TRBV20-1

CDR3: CASSLAREQSSSYEQYF
DNA: TGTGCCAGCAGCTTAGCCCGGGAACAGTCCAGCTCCTACGAGCAGTACTTC
size: many
length: 17
D: -
J: TRBJ2-7
V: TRBV7-9

CDR3: CASSLGLSGEKLFF
DNA: TGTGCCAGCAGTTTAGGTCTCTCAGGTGAAAAACTGTTTTTT
size: many
length: 14
D: -
J: TRBJ1-4
V: TRBV12-3/TRBV12-4

CDR3: CSAGLTGTNQPQHF
DNA: TGCAGTGCCGGATTGACAGGGACCAATCAGCCCCAGCATTTT
size: many
length: 14
D: TRBD1
J: TRBJ1-5
V: TRBV20-1

CDR3: CASTRDKTAFNEQFF
DNA: TGCGCCAGCACCCGGGATAAAACCGCCTTCAATGAGCAGTTCTTC
size: -
length: 15
D: -
J: TRBJ2-1
V: TRBV4-3

CDR3: CASSPIAGGGSYEQYF
DNA: TGTGCCAGCTCACCGATCGCTGGCGGGGGGTCCTACGAGCAGTACTTC
size: -
length: 16
D: TRBD2
J: TRBJ2-7
V: TRBV18

CDR3: CSAWDRSAGYTF
DNA: TGCAGCGCATGGGACAGAAGCGCTGGCTACACCTTC
size: -
length: 12
D: TRBD1
J: TRBJ1-2
V: TRBV29-1

CDR3: CASSLDPRTDTQYF
DNA: TGTGCCAGCAGCTTAGATCCACGGACAGATACGCAGTATTTT
size: many
length: 14
D: -
J: TRBJ2-3
V: TRBV7-2

CDR3: CASSQDRQGATGRYNEQFF
DNA: TGCGCCAGCAGCCAAGATCGGCAGGGGGCAACGGGGCGGTACAATGAGCAGTTCTTC
size: many
length: 19
D: TRBD1
J: TRBJ2-1
V: TRBV4-1

CDR3: CATSDDRQNTEAFF
DNA: TGTGCCACCAGTGATGATAGGCAGAACACTGAAGCTTTCTTT
size: -
length: 14
D: -
J: TRBJ1-1
V: TRBV24-1

CDR3: CSARTSGRVNEQFF
DNA: TGCAGTGCTAGGACTAGCGGGAGAGTCAATGAGCAGTTCTTC
size: many
length: 14
D: TRBD2
J: TRBJ2-1
V: TRBV20-1

CDR3: CASSLGGSFPDTQYF
DNA: TGCGCCAGCAGCTTGGGCGGGAGTTTCCCAGATACGCAGTATTTT
size: many
length: 15
D: TRBD2
J: TRBJ2-3
V: TRBV5-1

CDR3: CASSRNREETQYF
DNA: TGTGCCAGCTCACGGAACAGGGAGGAGACCCAGTACTTC
size: many
length: 13
D: -
J: TRBJ2-5
V: TRBV18

CDR3: CASRPGTGGETQYF
DNA: TGTGCCAGCAGACCCGGGACAGGGGGTGAGACCCAGTACTTC
size: many
length: 14
D: TRBD1
J: TRBJ2-5
V: TRBV28

CDR3: CSVETGGYEQYF
DNA: TGCAGCGTTGAGACAGGGGGCTACGAGCAGTACTTC
size: -
length: 12
D: TRBD1
J: TRBJ2-7
V: TRBV29-1

CDR3: CSARDPRGLYNQPQHF
DNA: TGCAGTGCTAGAGACCCCCGGGGCCTTTACAATCAGCCCCAGCATTTT
size: many
length: 16
D: -
J: TRBJ1-5
V: TRBV20-1

CDR3: CASSRSGTGVGEKLFF
DNA: TGCGCCAGCAGCCGGAGCGGGACAGGGGTGGGTGAAAAACTGTTTTTT
size: many
length: 16
D: TRBD1
J: TRBJ1-4
V: TRBV5-1

CDR3: CASSQDAVFGRHPPQKTQYF
DNA: TGCGCCAGCAGCCAAGATGCGGTCTTCGGAAGGCACCCACCCCAGAAGACCCAGTACTTC
size: many
length: 20
D: -
J: TRBJ2-5
V: TRBV4-1

CDR3: CASSLKTAGVGYTGELFF
DNA: TGTGCCAGCAGCTTAAAGACGGCGGGAGTGGGATACACCGGGGAGCTGTTTTTT
size: many
length: 18
D: TRBD2
J: TRBJ2-2
V: TRBV7-3

CDR3: CASSQGLENTGELFF
DNA: TGTGCCAGCTCGCAGGGACTAGAGAACACCGGGGAGCTGTTTTTT
size: few
length: 15
D: TRBD2
J: TRBJ2-2
V: TRBV18

CDR3: CASSLYEQYF
DNA: TGTGCCAGCAGTCTCTACGAGCAGTACTTC
size: many
length: 10
D: -
J: TRBJ2-7
V: TRBV6-4

CDR3: CRLYQRTDTQYF
DNA: TGCAGACTGTACCAACGCACAGATACGCAGTATTTT
size: many
length: 12
D: -
J: TRBJ2-3
V: TRBV20-1

CDR3: CSVGGMTRVEQFF
DNA: TGCAGCGTGGGGGGGATGACCAGGGTAGAGCAGTTCTTC
size: once
length: 13
D: TRBD2
J: TRBJ2-1
V: TRBV29-1

CDR3: CASSPRLGWGEQFF
DNA: TGTGCCAGCAGCCCTAGACTGGGCTGGGGTGAGCAGTTCTTC
size: many
length: 14
D: -
J: TRBJ2-1
V: TRBV5-6

CDR3: CSVEGRVQETQYF
DNA: TGCAGCGTTGAAGGCAGGGTACAAGAGACCCAGTACTTC
size: many
length: 13
D: -
J: TRBJ2-5
V: TRBV29-1

CDR3: CASGLKTGSSGNTIYF
DNA: TGTGCCAGCGGATTAAAGACAGGCAGCTCTGGAAACACCATATATTTT
size: many
length: 16
D: -
J: TRBJ1-3
V: TRBV4-2

CDR3: CASSEARTPGANVLTF
DNA: TGTGCCAGCAGTGAAGCGCGTACTCCTGGGGCCAACGTCCTGACTTTC
size: many
length: 16
D: -
J: TRBJ2-6
V: TRBV2

CDR3: CSARDRVGKNIQYF
DNA: TGCAGTGCCAGGGACAGGGTGGGCAAAAACATTCAGTACTTC
size: many
length: 14
D: TRBD1
J: TRBJ2-4
V: TRBV20-1

CDR3: CATQGALFKTEAFF
DNA: TGTGCCACACAGGGGGCGCTATTCAAAACTGAAGCTTTCTTT
size: many
length: 14
D: TRBD1
J: TRBJ1-1
V: TRBV6-1

CDR3: CSASGRWDTQYF
DNA: TGCAGTGCTAGCGGGAGGTGGGATACGCAGTATTTT
size: medium-sized
length: 12
D: TRBD2
J: TRBJ2-3
V: TRBV20-1

CDR3: CSATGGQGTDTQYF
DNA: TGCAGCGCCACCGGGGGACAGGGCACGGATACGCAGTATTTT
size: many
length: 14
D: TRBD1
J: TRBJ2-3
V: TRBV29-1

CDR3: CASSSPGCTPGSCFF
DNA: -
size: many
length: 15
D: -
J: TRBJ2-2
V: TRBV21-1

CDR3: CIALLDGGLDTEAFF
DNA: TGCATTGCTCTCCTGGACGGAGGTCTTGACACTGAAGCTTTCTTT
size: -
length: 15
D: -
J: TRBJ1-1
V: TRBV20-1

CDR3: CSAPPRLAGGLGLTDTQYF
DNA: TGCAGTGCTCCCCCCCGACTAGCGGGAGGCTTGGGGCTCACAGATACGCAGTATTTT
size: many
length: 19
D: TRBD2
J: TRBJ2-3
V: TRBV20-1

CDR3: CSIFPGQGPTEQYF
DNA: TGTAGCATTTTCCCGGGACAGGGGCCTACCGAGCAGTACTTC
size: -
length: 14
D: TRBD1
J: TRBJ2-7
V: TRBV29-1

CDR3: CASSTGTHGGVAFF
DNA: TGCGCCAGCAGCACCGGGACCCACGGGGGGGTAGCTTTCTTT
size: once
length: 14
D: -
J: TRBJ1-1
V: TRBV5-1

CDR3: CASSLNKAGDGYTF
DNA: TGTGCCAGCAGCTTGAACAAAGCAGGGGACGGCTACACCTTC
size: many
length: 14
D: -
J: TRBJ1-2
V: TRBV5-5

CDR3: CASSPGSLNTEAFF
DNA: TGTGCCAGCAGCCCCGGGAGCTTGAACACTGAAGCTTTCTTT
size: many
length: 14
D: -
J: TRBJ1-1
V: TRBV7-2

CDR3: CASSLRVRGRGEQFF
DNA: TGTGCCAGCAGTTTAAGGGTACGGGGGCGGGGTGAGCAGTTCTTC
size: many
length: 15
D: -
J: TRBJ2-1
V: TRBV28